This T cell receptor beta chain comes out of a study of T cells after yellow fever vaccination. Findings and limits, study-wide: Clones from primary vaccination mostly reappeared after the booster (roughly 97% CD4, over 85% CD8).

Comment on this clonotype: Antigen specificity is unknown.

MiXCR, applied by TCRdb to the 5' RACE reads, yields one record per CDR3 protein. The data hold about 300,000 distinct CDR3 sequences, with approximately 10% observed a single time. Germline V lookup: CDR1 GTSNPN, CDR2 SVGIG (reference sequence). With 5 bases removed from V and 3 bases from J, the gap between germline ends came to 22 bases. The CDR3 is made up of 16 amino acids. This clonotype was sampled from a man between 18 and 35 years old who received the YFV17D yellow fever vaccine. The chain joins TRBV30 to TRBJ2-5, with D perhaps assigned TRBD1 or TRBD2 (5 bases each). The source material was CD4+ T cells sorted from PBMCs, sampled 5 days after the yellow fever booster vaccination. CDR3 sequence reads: CAWGLGTALGEETQYF. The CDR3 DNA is TGTGCCTGGGGCCTGGGGACGGCCCTCGGCGAAGAGACCCAGTACTTC. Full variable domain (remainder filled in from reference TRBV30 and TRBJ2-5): SQTIHQWPATLVQPVGSPLSLECTVEGTSNPNLYWYRQAAGRGLQLLFYSVGIGQISSEVPQNLSASRPQDRQFILSSKKLLLSDSGFYLCAWGLGTALGEETQYFGPGTRLLVL.